This TCR beta chain was profiled in a study of T cells in Graves' hyperthyroidism and ophthalmopathy. Study-wide findings and caveats: Most clonotypes expanded in thyroid above 0.001 were likewise present in blood.

TCR beta CDR3 sequences were amplified from RNA transcripts. TCR CDR3 underwent first-round RT-PCR with the HTBI primer set. A single record per CDR3 protein comes from TCRdb applying MiXCR to the multiplex PCR reads. The table lists roughly 200,000 distinct CDR3 sequences, around 20% of them singletons. The table lists this clonotype with many counts. The antigen is undetermined. V was trimmed by 5 bases and J by 4 bases, leaving 7 bases between them. Germline V CDR1 and CDR2: SGHRS, YFSETQ. The CDR3 spans 12 residues. This receptor was taken from a man between 40 and 49 years old with Graves' hyperthyroidism. The sequencing input was blood. The chain joins TRBV5-1 to TRBJ2-1; D remains ambiguous. The CDR3, as DNA: TGCGCCAGCAGTGAAGCGTACAATGAGCAGTTCTTC. Its translation is CASSEAYNEQFF.